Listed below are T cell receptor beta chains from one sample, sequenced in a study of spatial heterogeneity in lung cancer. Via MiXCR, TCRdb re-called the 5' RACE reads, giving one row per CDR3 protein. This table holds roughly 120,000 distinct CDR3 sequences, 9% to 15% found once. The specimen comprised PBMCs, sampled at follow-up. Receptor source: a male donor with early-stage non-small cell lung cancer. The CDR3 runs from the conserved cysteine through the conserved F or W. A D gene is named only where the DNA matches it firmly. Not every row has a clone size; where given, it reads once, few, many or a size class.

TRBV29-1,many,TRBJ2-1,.,TGCAGCGTTGGACACAATGAGCAGTTCTTC,CSVGHNEQFF
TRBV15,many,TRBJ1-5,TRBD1,TGTGCCACCAGCGGGCGGGACAGGGGTCTCGGACCGAATAGCAATCAGCCCCAGCATTTT,CATSGRDRGLGPNSNQPQHF
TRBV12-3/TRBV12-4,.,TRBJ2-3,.,TGTGCCAGCTCAGTTTTCGGGGATACGCAGTATTTT,CASSVFGDTQYF
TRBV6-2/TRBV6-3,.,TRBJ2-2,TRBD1,TGTGCCAGCAGTAGCAGGGGGCGAAACACCGGGGAGCTGTTTTTT,CASSSRGRNTGELFF
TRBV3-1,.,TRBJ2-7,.,TGTGCCAGCAGCCAGTTAGGGGCCTACGAGCAGTACTTC,CASSQLGAYEQYF
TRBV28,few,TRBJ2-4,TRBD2,TGTGCCAGCAGCATAAGCGGGGGGGCCGGAACCAAAAACATTCAGTACTTC,CASSISGGAGTKNIQYF
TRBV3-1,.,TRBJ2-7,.,TGTGCCAGCAGCCAAGTAGGAGGGACCGAGCAGTACTTC,CASSQVGGTEQYF
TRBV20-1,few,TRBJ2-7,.,TGCAGTGCCTTATTGTACGAGCAGTACTTC,CSALLYEQYF
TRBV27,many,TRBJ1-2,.,TGTGCCAGCAGCGCTTCATTGGCCGCGCCGTATGGCTACACCTTC,CASSASLAAPYGYTF
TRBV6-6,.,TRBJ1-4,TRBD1,TGTGCCAGCAGGGAAGGGGCAGGGGGTGAAAAACTGTTTTTT,CASREGAGGEKLFF
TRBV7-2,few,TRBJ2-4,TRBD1,TGTGCCTGCGGACAGGGGATCCCCTTACTCAGAAACATTCAGTACTTC,CACGQGIPLLRNIQYF
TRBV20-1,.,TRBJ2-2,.,TGCAGTGCTGCGACCCCGGGGAAAGGGCCCACCGGGGAGCTGTTTTTT,CSAATPGKGPTGELFF
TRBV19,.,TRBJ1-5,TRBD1,TGTGCCAGTAGTATACGGGACAGCCTACCGCATTTT,CASSIRDSLPHF
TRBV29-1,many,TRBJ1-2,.,TGCAGCGTTGAATGGGAAACTAACTATGGCTACACCTTC,CSVEWETNYGYTF
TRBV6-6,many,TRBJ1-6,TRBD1,TGTGCCAGCAGCCTAAGACAGGGGAAGAATTCACCCCTCCACTTT,CASSLRQGKNSPLHF
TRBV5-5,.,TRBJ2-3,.,TGTGCCAGCAGCTTGGCGATGGGTGGGATAGATACGCAGTATTTT,CASSLAMGGIDTQYF
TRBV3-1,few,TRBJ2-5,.,TGTGCCAGCAGCCAAGATCTAGGGGTGACCCAGTACTTC,CASSQDLGVTQYF
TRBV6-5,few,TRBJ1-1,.,TGTGCCAGCAGCCCCTGGAGGGCTAGGACTGAAGCTTTCTTT,CASSPWRARTEAFF
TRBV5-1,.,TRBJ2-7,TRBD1,TGCGCCAGCAGCTGGGGACAGGGGACCTCCTACGAGCAGTACTTC,CASSWGQGTSYEQYF
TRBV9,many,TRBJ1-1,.,TGTGCCAGCAACCGGGAGGAAGGCACTGAAGCTTTCTTT,CASNREEGTEAFF
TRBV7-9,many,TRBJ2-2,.,TGTGCCAGCAGCCCTCCTGGGGGAAACACCGGGGAGCTGTTTTTT,CASSPPGGNTGELFF